Shown below are 5 T cell receptor beta chains from a single sample sequenced in a study of blood T cell repertoires in COVID-19. Here immunoSEQ multiplex PCR was the method, and the copy in TCRdb shows in-frame clones only, minus some. The data hold under 45,000 clones, with 65% to 85% observed a single time. Sequencing was done on a sample of peripheral blood. Receptors originate from a man between 70 and 80 years old with COVID-19, enrolled during active disease.

This rearrangement joins TRBV27 to TRBJ1-2; TRBD1 agrees at 12 bases. V was clipped by 0 bases and J by 5 bases; unmatched bases: 7. Germline V gene data show CDR1 as MNHEY and CDR2 as SMNVEV (reference sequence). This CDR3 has 17 residues. For the CDR3, the DNA is TGTGCCAGCAGTTTATCCGGGACAGGGGGCCTATGGTATGGCTACACCTTC. It is translated as CASSLSGTGGLWYGYTF.

The V and J genes are TRBV5-6 and TRBJ2-7; 8 bases match TRBD2. This CDR3 region has 15 residues. V lost 1 base and J lost 2; bases outside the gene matches: 5. Germline loops: CDR1 SGHDT, CDR2 YYEEEE. For the CDR3, the DNA is TGTGCCAGCAGCTTGCCCGGACTAGCTACCTACGAGCAGTACTTC. This gives the protein CASSLPGLATYEQYF.

This clone appeared once. The CDR3 sequence is CASSLGRGIDSPLHF. CDR3 DNA: TGCGCCAGCAGCTTGGGCAGGGGAATTGATTCACCCCTCCACTTT. The V gene is TRBV5-1, the J gene TRBJ1-6; D possibly corresponds to TRBD1 (6 bases). The CDR3 extends over 15 amino acids. Germline V gives CDR1 SGHRS, CDR2 YFSETQ. V lost 0 bases to trimming and J lost 8 bases, with 12 bases between them.

The sample holds one count of this clone. The CDR3 coding sequence is TGTGCCAGCAGTACCCGACAGGTTGCGGAAGAGACCCAGTACTTC. This sequence encodes CASSTRQVAEETQYF. The chain employs TRBV27 and TRBJ2-5; the D gene is possibly TRBD1 (6 bases). Germline V gene data show CDR1 as MNHEY and CDR2 as SMNVEV (reference sequence). The CDR3 loop spans 15 amino acids. The V gene lost 5 bases and the J gene lost 3 bases, with 16 bases spanning the gap.

V is TRBV7-2 and J is TRBJ2-1; 8 nucleotides line up with TRBD2. V shed 5 bases and J 5 bases; nucleotides not matched to a gene: 8. Germline CDR1 reads SGHTA; CDR2 reads FQGNSA. The CDR3 loop spans 15 amino acids. The CDR3 reads CASSPRGGGHNEQFF. CDR3 bases: TGTGCCAGCAGCCCCCGGGGGGGCGGGCACAATGAGCAGTTCTTC.